This T cell receptor (beta chain) was found in a study of T cell repertoires in cytomegalovirus infection. The overall study: Public TCR beta signatures were indicative of both CMV infection and a matching HLA type. Study-wide results and limits: Cumulative public TCR beta family frequency identified carriers of CMV plus the relevant HLA. Clonotypes of TCR beta that were HLA-C-restricted and CMV-specific dominated the ex vivo response.

TCRdb called the reads again in MiXCR, with one record for every CDR3 protein. The sample shows around 170,000 distinct CDR3 sequences, approximately 15% of them seen only once. Germline CDR1 is MDHEN and CDR2 is SYDVKM. The CDR3 is 15 amino acids. The germline V and J ends were trimmed by 5 bases and 4 bases, with 18 bases remaining between them. This clonotype was counted at least ten times. Antigen: not known. What was sequenced was PBMCs. The TCR sequence derives from a human donor in good health (CMV status not recorded). Some clones in this sample may be carry-over from other donors' samples. J is TRBJ2-7 and V is TRBV28, with TRBD1 as a possible D gene (6 bases). In DNA, the CDR3 is TGTGCCAGCAGTCCAAGTCCCGGACAGCTTTACGAGCAGTACTTC. This translates into CASSPSPGQLYEQYF.